These 26 T cell receptor beta chains were all obtained from the same sample, sequenced in a study of immune cell composition in non-small cell lung cancer (dated by TCRdb to about 2017). Normal lung samples came from the same patient and were non-adjacent lung tissue collected as far from the tumour as possible, with a minimum distance of 3 cm. The library came from the immunoSEQ multiplex PCR assay. TCRdb limited this immuneACCESS table to in-frame rearrangements with V and J called. A share of clones is missing; checked studies link under half to unresolved V genes, and the rest is unexplained. The sample yields 7,500 to 10,000 clones; around 67% were counted once. The top ten clones comprise about 25% of the sample. The source material was non-adjacent lung tissue. These receptors were obtained from a human donor with non-small cell lung cancer.

The table lists this clone with a few counts. The V gene is TRBV6-5, the J gene TRBJ2-5; 7 positions agree with TRBD2. Germline assignment: CDR1 MNHEY and CDR2 SVGAGI. Trimming took 5 bases from V and 5 from J; bases not matched to a gene: 5. This CDR3 has 13 amino acids. The CDR3 reads CASSGLGAETQYF. The CDR3 nucleotides read TGTGCCAGCAGTGGACTAGGTGCTGAGACCCAGTACTTC.

This clone has a handful of counts. The chain combines TRBV15 with TRBJ1-3, with 7 bases fitting TRBD1. The CDR3 has 15 residues. The trim removed 0 bases at V and 4 bases at J, leaving 3 bases unmatched. The V gene's germline CDR1 is LNHNV and CDR2 YYDKDF (reference sequence). CDR3: CATSREGTAGNTIYF. CDR3 DNA sequence: TGTGCCACCAGCAGAGAAGGGACAGCGGGAAACACCATATATTTT. The full variable domain, with the rest looked up from reference TRBV15 and TRBJ1-3, is DAMVIQNPRYQVTQFGKPVTLSCSQTLNHNVMYWYQQKSSQAPKLLFHYYDKDFNNEADTPDNFQSRRPNTSFCFLDIRSPGLGDTAMYLCATSREGTAGNTIYFGEGSWLTVV.

The chain carries TRBV10-1 and TRBJ2-7; TRBD2 is a possible D gene (6 bases). Germline loops: CDR1 WNHNN, CDR2 SYGVQD (reference sequence). The CDR3 is 12 residues long. The V and J ends lost 6 bases and 6 bases respectively, with 12 bases between them. This CDR3 is CASSRGTAEQYF. The CDR3 DNA follows: TGCGCCAGCAGCCGGGGGACCGCCGAGCAGTACTTC.

The chain recombines TRBV2 with TRBJ2-5, with D possibly TRBD2 on 5 matching bases. Germline V gene data show CDR1 as SNHLY and CDR2 as FYNNEI. This CDR3 has 15 amino acids. Trimming left V 6 bases short and J 3 bases short, with 17 bases between. This chain's CDR3 is CASRVNSLREETQYF. In DNA form, the CDR3 reads TGTGCCAGCAGAGTGAACTCCCTGCGGGAAGAGACCCAGTACTTC.

This clone occurred a few times. An end of the junction does not agree with germline; a read error may underlie this. The V call is TRBV11-2, the J call TRBJ2-7; unclear D gene. The length of the CDR3 is 11 residues. Germline V gene data show CDR1 as SGHAT and CDR2 as FQNNGV. CDR3 amino acids: CASSILTIPDF. The CDR3 DNA reads as TGTGCCAGCAGCATCCTGACAATCCCCGACTTC.

The J gene is TRBJ1-1, the V gene TRBV5-1; D is unresolved. Germline loops: CDR1 SGHRS, CDR2 YFSETQ. Trimming shortened V by 3 bases and J by 3 bases, and 18 bases separated the two germline ends. The CDR3 sequence is 16 residues long. CDR3 in amino acids: CASSSEGRRVHTEAFF. CDR3 bases: TGCGCCAGCAGCTCGGAGGGTAGAAGGGTCCACACTGAAGCTTTCTTT.

The V and J genes are TRBV7-2 and TRBJ2-5, with a tentative D call TRBD2 (5 bases). The CDR3 extends over 15 amino acids. The germline V gene has CDR1 SGHTA and CDR2 FQGNSA. Trimming left V 1 base short and J 2 bases short, with 11 bases between. CDR3 protein: CASSLGSSLQETQYF. The CDR3 DNA reads as TGTGCCAGCAGCTTAGGCTCTAGCCTTCAAGAGACCCAGTACTTC.

The chain recombines TRBV15 with TRBJ1-2; D remains unclear. The V end lost 0 bases, the J end lost 5 bases, and 10 bases lay between the germline ends. The CDR3 runs to 14 residues. Looked up from germline, CDR1 is LNHNV and CDR2 is YYDKDF (reference sequence). The CDR3 nucleotides read TGTGCCACCAGCAGAGAGGGTACGGGGTATGGCTACACCTTC. It encodes CATSREGTGYGYTF.

The rearrangement uses TRBV6-5 and TRBJ2-7; the D gene is possibly TRBD1 (6 bases). V lost 0 bases and J lost 3, with 12 bases in between. CDR1 is MNHEY, CDR2 SVGAGI, per germline. The CDR3 loop spans 15 amino acids. The CDR3 sequence: CASSYSGARDYEQYF. The CDR3 region has the DNA TGTGCCAGCAGTTACTCGGGGGCTAGGGACTACGAGCAGTACTTC.

The rearrangement links TRBV6-5 to TRBJ2-7, with D maybe TRBD1 (6 bases). Trimming cost V 6 bases and J 5 bases, with 20 bases left between them. Germline loops: CDR1 MNHEY, CDR2 SVGAGI. CDR3 size: 15 residues. The CDR3 nucleotides read TGTGCCAGCAGCCCGGACAGAATCTTTGGGGACGAGCAGTACTTC. This codes for CASSPDRIFGDEQYF.

The rearrangement uses TRBV27 and TRBJ2-1; D is possibly TRBD1 (5 bases). With 3 bases removed from V and 3 bases from J, the gap between germline ends came to 9 bases. The CDR3 contains 14 residues. Germline CDR1 reads MNHEY; CDR2 reads SMNVEV (reference sequence). CDR3 sequence (DNA): TGTGCCAGCAGTTTCCTAGGGGACTACAATGAGCAGTTCTTC. Translating gives CASSFLGDYNEQFF.

A few counts support this clone. J is TRBJ2-3 and V is TRBV11-1; D unclear. Trimming cost V 1 base and J 2 bases, with 13 bases left between them. CDR3 length equals 16 residues. The germline V gene has CDR1 SGHAT and CDR2 FQDESV (reference sequence). CDR3 bases: TGTGCCAGCAGCTTAGGGGCCCTAAGCCTCACAGATACGCAGTATTTT. Protein: CASSLGALSLTDTQYF.

The V gene is TRBV4-2, the J gene TRBJ1-3; D not certain. The CDR3 has 13 residues. CDR1 LGHNA and CDR2 YNFKEQ come from the germline V gene. Trimming cost V 6 bases and J 3 bases, with 9 bases left between them. This chain's CDR3 is CASRGEGGNTIYF. Written as DNA, the CDR3 is TGTGCCAGCAGAGGAGAAGGTGGAAACACCATATATTTT.

The chain combines TRBV6-6 with TRBJ2-7; 7 bases map to TRBD2. Germline V CDR1 and CDR2: MNHNY, SVGAGI (reference sequence). The trim removed 2 bases at V and 5 bases at J, leaving 6 bases unmatched. The CDR3 has 14 residues. The CDR3 protein is CASSYMGGEDEQYF. CDR3 DNA sequence: TGTGCCAGCAGTTACATGGGGGGGGAGGACGAGCAGTACTTC.

The chain couples TRBV23-1 to TRBJ1-4; the match to TRBD1 covers 10 bases. TRBV23-1 is an open reading frame, and its role is uncertain. V dropped 3 bases and J dropped 8; count of bases not matched to a gene: 6. This CDR3 has 15 residues. This CDR3 reads CASSHGDRGGEKLFF. CDR3 DNA sequence: TGCGCCAGCAGTCACGGGGACAGGGGTGGGGAAAAACTGTTTTTT.

The J gene is TRBJ1-6, the V gene TRBV2; TRBD1 agrees at 11 bases. Unmatched junction bases numbered 4, after V lost 6 bases and J lost 9 bases. The germline V gene has CDR1 SNHLY and CDR2 FYNNEI. This CDR3 has 14 amino acids. CDR3 coding DNA: TGTGCCAGCAGCCCGGGACAGGGGGGTTCACCCCTCCACTTT. It translates to CASSPGQGGSPLHF.

V and J are TRBV9 and TRBJ2-5; weak D call: TRBD1 (6 bases). The germline V gene has CDR1 SGDLS and CDR2 YYNGEE. The CDR3 runs 16 residues. The ends were cut back, 5 bases at V and 1 base at J, with 18 bases in the middle. CDR3 nucleotides: TGTGCCAGCAGTGGGTTGCAGGGGATCGTCCAAGAGACCCAGTACTTC. Protein: CASSGLQGIVQETQYF.

The chain joins TRBV19 to TRBJ1-1, with a tentative D call TRBD1 (6 bases). V gave up 1 base and J gave up 0 bases, with 12 bases separating them. Germline values: CDR1 LNHDA, CDR2 SQIVND (reference sequence). The CDR3 covers 16 residues. The CDR3 coding sequence is TGTGCCAGTAGTATAGTTCCAGGGGTCATGAACACTGAAGCTTTCTTT. Translation gives CASSIVPGVMNTEAFF.

This sequence joins TRBV18 and TRBJ1-2; 11 positions agree with TRBD1. Per the germline V gene, CDR1 is KGHSH and CDR2 is LQKENI. The CDR3 is 14 amino acids. Unmatched junction bases numbered 0, after V lost 2 bases and J lost 4 bases. CDR3 sequence reads: CASSPGTGGYGYTF. The DNA for the CDR3 is TGTGCCAGCTCACCAGGGACAGGGGGCTATGGCTACACCTTC.

A few counts support this clone. In nucleotides, the CDR3 is TGCAGCGTTGACCTCACAGGGATCGGGGAGCTGTTTTTT. This codes for CSVDLTGIGELFF. This chain joins TRBV29-1 and TRBJ2-2; TRBD1 might be the D (6 bases). The CDR3 contains 13 residues. The V gene lost 3 bases and the J gene lost 7 bases, with 12 bases spanning the gap. Germline V gene sequence: CDR1 SQVTM, CDR2 ANQGSEA.

This chain uses TRBV9 with TRBJ2-6, with TRBD1 matching over 8 bases. This CDR3 is 19 amino acids long. From germline, CDR1 is SGDLS and CDR2 YYNGEE. After removal of 1 base from V and 5 bases from J, the junction contained 14 bases not matched to a gene. The CDR3 nucleotides are TGTGCCAGCAGCGTAAAAAAGGGGACAGGCCCTCCAAGGGCCAACGTCCTGACTTTC. Translated: CASSVKKGTGPPRANVLTF.

The rearrangement links TRBV27 to TRBJ2-7; D might be TRBD1 (5 bases). The germline V gene has CDR1 MNHEY and CDR2 SMNVEV (reference sequence). CDR3 size: 13 residues. V was pared by 8 bases and J by 0 bases, with 11 bases between. Here the CDR3 DNA reads TGTGCCAGCGGCCGTACAGGCTCCTACGAGCAGTACTTC. This translates into CASGRTGSYEQYF.

This clone was seen a few times. The chain links TRBV27 to TRBJ1-6; D may be TRBD1 (6 bases). The CDR3 is made up of 15 amino acids. Looked up from germline, CDR1 is MNHEY and CDR2 is SMNVEV (reference sequence). V lost 6 bases to trimming and J lost 9 bases, with 18 bases between them. The CDR3 region is CASSLGTGFTSPLHF. CDR3 coding DNA: TGTGCCAGCAGCTTAGGAACAGGGTTTACTTCACCCCTCCACTTT.

By sample fraction, this clone is medium-sized (0.01 to 0.1%). V is TRBV7-2 and J is TRBJ1-5, with D possibly matching TRBD1 (5 bases). Germline V gives CDR1 SGHTA, CDR2 FQGNSA. Trimming cost V 5 bases and J 3 bases, with 11 bases left between them. CDR3 length: 14 amino acids. As DNA, the CDR3 is TGTGCCAGCAGCCCGAAGGGGCCCAATCAGCCCCAGCATTTT. It yields the protein CASSPKGPNQPQHF.

The rearrangement uses TRBV7-9 and TRBJ2-7; D is perhaps TRBD2 (5 bases). Germline V gene lookup returns CDR1 SEHNR and CDR2 FQNEAQ (reference sequence). V lost 1 base and J lost 6, with 13 bases in between. The CDR3 is 14 residues long. DNA of the CDR3: TGTGCCAGCAGCTTAGACGCAGGAGGTCCCGAGCAGTACTTC. Its translation: CASSLDAGGPEQYF. Combining the CDR3 with reference TRBV7-9 and TRBJ2-7 gives the whole variable domain DTGVSQNPRHKITKRGQNVTFRCDPISEHNRLYWYRQTLGQGPEFLTYFQNEAQLEKSRLLSDRFSAERPKGSFSTLEIQRTEQGDSAMYLCASSLDAGGPEQYFGPGTRLTVT.

The chain links TRBV5-1 to TRBJ1-1, with D perhaps TRBD1 (5 bases). The length of the CDR3 is 13 residues. The V gene's germline CDR1 is SGHRS and CDR2 YFSETQ. Trimming left V 4 bases short and J 6 bases short, with 13 bases between. CDR3 sequence reads: CASSAGTGAEAFF. The CDR3, as DNA: TGCGCCAGCAGCGCCGGGACGGGGGCTGAAGCTTTCTTT.